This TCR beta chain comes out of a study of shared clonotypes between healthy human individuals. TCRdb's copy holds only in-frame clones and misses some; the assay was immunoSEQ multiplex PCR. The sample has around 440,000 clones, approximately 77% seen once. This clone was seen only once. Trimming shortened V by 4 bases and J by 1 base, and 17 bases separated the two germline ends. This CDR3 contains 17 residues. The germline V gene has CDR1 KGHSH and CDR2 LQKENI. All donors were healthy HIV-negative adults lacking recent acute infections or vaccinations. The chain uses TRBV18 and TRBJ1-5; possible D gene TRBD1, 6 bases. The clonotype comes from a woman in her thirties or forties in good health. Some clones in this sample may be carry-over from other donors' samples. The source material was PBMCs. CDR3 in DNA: TGTGCCAGCTCACTGTTCGCGATAGACAGGAGCAATCAGCCCCAGCATTTT. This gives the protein CASSLFAIDRSNQPQHF. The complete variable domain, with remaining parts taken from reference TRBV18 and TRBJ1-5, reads NAGVMQNPRHLVRRRGQEARLRCSPMKGHSHVYWYRQLPEEGLKFMVYLQKENIIDESGMPKERFSAEFPKEGPSILRIQQVVRGDSAAYFCASSLFAIDRSNQPQHFGDGTRLSIL.